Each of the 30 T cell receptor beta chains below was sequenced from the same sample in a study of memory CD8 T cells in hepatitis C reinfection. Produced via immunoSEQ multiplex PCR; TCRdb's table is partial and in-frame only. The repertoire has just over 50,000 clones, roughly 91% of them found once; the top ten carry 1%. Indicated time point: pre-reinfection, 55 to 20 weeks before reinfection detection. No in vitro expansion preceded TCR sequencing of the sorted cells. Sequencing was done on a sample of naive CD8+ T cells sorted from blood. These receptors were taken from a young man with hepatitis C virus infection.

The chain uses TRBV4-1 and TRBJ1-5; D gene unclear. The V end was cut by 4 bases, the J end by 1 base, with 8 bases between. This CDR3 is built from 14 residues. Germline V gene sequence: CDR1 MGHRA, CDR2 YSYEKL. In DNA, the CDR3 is TGCGCCAGCAGCCTCGGACTGAGCAATCAGCCCCAGCATTTT. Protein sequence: CASSLGLSNQPQHF.

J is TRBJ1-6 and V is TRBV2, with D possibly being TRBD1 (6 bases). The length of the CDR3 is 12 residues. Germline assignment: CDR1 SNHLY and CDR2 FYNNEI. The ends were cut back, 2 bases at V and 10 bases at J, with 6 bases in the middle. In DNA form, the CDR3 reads TGTGCCAGCAGTGAACAGGGGTCACCCCTCCACTTT. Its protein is CASSEQGSPLHF.

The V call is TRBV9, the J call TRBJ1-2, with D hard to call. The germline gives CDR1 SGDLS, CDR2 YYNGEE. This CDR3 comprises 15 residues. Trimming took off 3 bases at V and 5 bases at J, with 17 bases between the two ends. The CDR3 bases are TGTGCCAGCAGCGCAACCGACATGGGTCGATATGGCTACACCTTC. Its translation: CASSATDMGRYGYTF.

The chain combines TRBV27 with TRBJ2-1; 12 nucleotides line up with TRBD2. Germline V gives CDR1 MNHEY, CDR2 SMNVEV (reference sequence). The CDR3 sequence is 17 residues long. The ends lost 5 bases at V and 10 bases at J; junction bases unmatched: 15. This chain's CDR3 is CASSIGTSGSQGEEQFF. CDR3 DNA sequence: TGTGCCAGCAGTATCGGGACTAGCGGGTCCCAGGGGGAGGAGCAGTTCTTC.

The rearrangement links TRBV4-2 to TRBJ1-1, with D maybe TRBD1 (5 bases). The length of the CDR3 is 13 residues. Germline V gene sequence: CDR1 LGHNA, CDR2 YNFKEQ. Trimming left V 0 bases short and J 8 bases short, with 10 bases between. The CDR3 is CASSQEGGWEAFF. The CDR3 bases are TGTGCCAGCAGCCAAGAGGGGGGTTGGGAAGCTTTCTTT.

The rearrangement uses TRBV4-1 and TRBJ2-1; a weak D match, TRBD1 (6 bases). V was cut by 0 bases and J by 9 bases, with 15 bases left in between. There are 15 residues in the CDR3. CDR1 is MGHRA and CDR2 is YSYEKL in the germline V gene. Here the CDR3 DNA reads TGCGCCAGCAGCCAAGATAGTCTCTCAGGGGTTGAGCAGTTCTTC. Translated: CASSQDSLSGVEQFF.

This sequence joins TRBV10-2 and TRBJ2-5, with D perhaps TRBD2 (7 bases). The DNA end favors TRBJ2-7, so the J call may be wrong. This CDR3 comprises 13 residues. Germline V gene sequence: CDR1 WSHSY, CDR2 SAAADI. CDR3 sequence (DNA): TGCGCCAGCTCAGCGGGAAGGGGGTACGAGCAGTACTTC. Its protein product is CASSAGRGYEQYF.

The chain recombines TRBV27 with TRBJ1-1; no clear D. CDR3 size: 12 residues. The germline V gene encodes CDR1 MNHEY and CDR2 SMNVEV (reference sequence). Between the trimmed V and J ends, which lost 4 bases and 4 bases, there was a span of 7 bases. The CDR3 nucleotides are TGTGCCAGCAGTTCCCGGGGCACTGAAGCTTTCTTT. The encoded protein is CASSSRGTEAFF.

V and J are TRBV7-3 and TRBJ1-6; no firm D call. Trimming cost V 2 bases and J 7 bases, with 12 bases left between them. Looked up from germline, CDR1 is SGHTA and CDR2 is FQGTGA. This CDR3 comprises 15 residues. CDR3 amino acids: CASSLGPGSNSPLHF. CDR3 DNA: TGTGCCAGCAGCTTAGGGCCAGGATCAAATTCACCCCTCCACTTT.

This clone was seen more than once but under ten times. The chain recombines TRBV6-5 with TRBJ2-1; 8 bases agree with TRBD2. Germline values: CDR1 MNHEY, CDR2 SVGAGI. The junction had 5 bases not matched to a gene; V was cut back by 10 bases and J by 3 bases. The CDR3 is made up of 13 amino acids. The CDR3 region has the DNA TGTGCCACTACAACTAGCGGCTACAATGAGCAGTTCTTC. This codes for CATTTSGYNEQFF.

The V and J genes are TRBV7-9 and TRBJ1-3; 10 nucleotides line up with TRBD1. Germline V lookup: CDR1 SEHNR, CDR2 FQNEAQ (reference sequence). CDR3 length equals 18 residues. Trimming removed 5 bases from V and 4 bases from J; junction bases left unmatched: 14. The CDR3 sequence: CASSHRQGATRGGNTIYF. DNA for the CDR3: TGTGCCAGCAGCCATAGACAGGGGGCAACGAGGGGAGGAAACACCATATATTTT. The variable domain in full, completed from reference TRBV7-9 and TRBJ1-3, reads DTGVSQNPRHKITKRGQNVTFRCDPISEHNRLYWYRQTLGQGPEFLTYFQNEAQLEKSRLLSDRFSAERPKGSFSTLEIQRTEQGDSAMYLCASSHRQGATRGGNTIYFGEGSWLTVV.

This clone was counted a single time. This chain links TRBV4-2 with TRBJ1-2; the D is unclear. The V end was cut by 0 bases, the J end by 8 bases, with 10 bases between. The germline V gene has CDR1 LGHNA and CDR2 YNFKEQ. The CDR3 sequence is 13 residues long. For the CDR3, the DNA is TGTGCCAGCAGCCAAGAAGATGGTGGCGGCTACACCTTC. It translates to CASSQEDGGGYTF.

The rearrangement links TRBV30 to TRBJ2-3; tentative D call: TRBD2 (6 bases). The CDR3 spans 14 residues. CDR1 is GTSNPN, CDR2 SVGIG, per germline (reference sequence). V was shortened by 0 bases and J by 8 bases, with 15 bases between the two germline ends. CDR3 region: CAWSVRPGGSTQYF. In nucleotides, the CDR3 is TGTGCCTGGAGTGTACGGCCTGGAGGGAGTACGCAGTATTTT. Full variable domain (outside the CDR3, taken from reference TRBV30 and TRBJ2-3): SQTIHQWPATLVQPVGSPLSLECTVEGTSNPNLYWYRQAAGRGLQLLFYSVGIGQISSEVPQNLSASRPQDRQFILSSKKLLLSDSGFYLCAWSVRPGGSTQYFGPGTRLTVL.

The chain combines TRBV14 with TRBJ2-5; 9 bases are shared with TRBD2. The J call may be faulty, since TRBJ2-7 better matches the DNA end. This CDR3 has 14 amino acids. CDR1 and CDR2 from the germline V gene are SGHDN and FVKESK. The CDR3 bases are TGTGCCAGCAGCCCTAGCGGGAACTCCTACGAGCAGTACTTC. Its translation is CASSPSGNSYEQYF.

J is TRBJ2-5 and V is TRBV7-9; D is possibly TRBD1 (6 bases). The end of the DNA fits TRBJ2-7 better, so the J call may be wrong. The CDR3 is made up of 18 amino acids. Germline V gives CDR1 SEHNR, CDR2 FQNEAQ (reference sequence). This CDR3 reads CASSFILPPPGTNYEQYF. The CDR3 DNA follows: TGTGCCAGCAGCTTCATACTTCCCCCACCCGGGACAAACTACGAGCAGTACTTC.

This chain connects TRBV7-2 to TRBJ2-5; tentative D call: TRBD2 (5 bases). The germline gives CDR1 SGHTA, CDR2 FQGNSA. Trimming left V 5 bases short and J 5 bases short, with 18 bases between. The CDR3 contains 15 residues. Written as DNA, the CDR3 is TGTGCCAGCAGCCCCTGGGCAGCGGTAACGGAGACCCAGTACTTC. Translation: CASSPWAAVTETQYF.

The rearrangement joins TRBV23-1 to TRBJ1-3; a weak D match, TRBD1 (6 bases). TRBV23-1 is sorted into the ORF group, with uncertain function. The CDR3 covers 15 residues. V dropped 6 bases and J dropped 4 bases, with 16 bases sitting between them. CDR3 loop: CASRPQGFGGNTIYF. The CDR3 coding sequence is TGCGCCAGCAGACCCCAGGGGTTCGGAGGAAACACCATATATTTT.

CDR3 coding DNA: TGTGCCAGCAGTGGGGTACAGGGGGACATTCAGTACTTC. Encoded protein: CASSGVQGDIQYF. The V and J genes are TRBV6-1 and TRBJ2-4; 8 bases fit TRBD1. The trim removed 4 bases at V and 8 bases at J, leaving 4 bases unmatched. The CDR3 is 13 residues long. Germline CDR1 is MNHNS and CDR2 is SASEGT.

The CDR3 DNA is TGTGCCAGCACCCAAGAAGGACAGCCCTACGAGCAGTACTTC. This translates into CASTQEGQPYEQYF. V is TRBV6-6 and J is TRBJ2-7; D is possibly TRBD1 (6 bases). The CDR3 totals 14 residues. Germline V gene lookup returns CDR1 MNHNY and CDR2 SVGAGI (reference sequence). Deletions cut 7 bases from V and 2 bases from J, with 15 bases between.

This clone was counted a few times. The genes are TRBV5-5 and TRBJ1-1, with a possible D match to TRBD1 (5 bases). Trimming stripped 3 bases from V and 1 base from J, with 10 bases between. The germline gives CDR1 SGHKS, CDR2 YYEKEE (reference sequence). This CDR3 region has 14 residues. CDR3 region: CASSWLGGNTEAFF. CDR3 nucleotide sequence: TGTGCCAGCAGCTGGCTGGGGGGGAACACTGAAGCTTTCTTT. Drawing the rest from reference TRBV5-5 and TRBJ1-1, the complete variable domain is DAGVTQSPTHLIKTRGQQVTLRCSPISGHKSVSWYQQVLGQGPQFIFQYYEKEERGRGNFPDRFSARQFPNYSSELNVNALLLGDSALYLCASSWLGGNTEAFFGQGTRLTVV.

The CDR3 loop reads CASSQEVGLAHEQYF. As DNA, the CDR3 is TGCGCCAGCAGCCAAGAAGTAGGTCTAGCCCACGAGCAGTACTTC. The chain uses TRBV4-1 and TRBJ2-7, with D perhaps matching TRBD2 (5 bases). CDR1 and CDR2 from the germline V gene are MGHRA and YSYEKL. V lost 0 bases to trimming and J lost 5 bases, with 14 bases between them. CDR3 length: 15 residues.

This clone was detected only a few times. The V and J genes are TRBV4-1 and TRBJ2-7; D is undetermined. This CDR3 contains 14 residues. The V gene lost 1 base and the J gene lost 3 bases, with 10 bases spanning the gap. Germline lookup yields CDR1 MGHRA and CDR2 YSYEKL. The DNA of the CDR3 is TGCGCCAGCAGCCAAGTCGCGACAAACTACGAGCAGTACTTC. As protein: CASSQVATNYEQYF.

The CDR3 sequence is CASSAGGRAVTEAFF. DNA of the CDR3: TGTGCCAGTAGCGCAGGGGGCCGTGCGGTCACTGAAGCTTTCTTT. The rearrangement uses TRBV19 and TRBJ1-1; TRBD1 agrees at 8 bases. V was clipped by 6 bases and J by 4 bases; unmatched bases: 10. Germline V CDR1 and CDR2: LNHDA, SQIVND (reference sequence). The CDR3 loop spans 15 amino acids.

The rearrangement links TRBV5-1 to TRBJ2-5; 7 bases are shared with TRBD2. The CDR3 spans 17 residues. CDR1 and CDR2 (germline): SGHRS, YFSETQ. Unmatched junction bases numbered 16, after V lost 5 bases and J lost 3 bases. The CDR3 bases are TGCGCCAGCAGAGTGGGGGACTATCGGGGGGATGAAGAGACCCAGTACTTC. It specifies CASRVGDYRGDEETQYF.

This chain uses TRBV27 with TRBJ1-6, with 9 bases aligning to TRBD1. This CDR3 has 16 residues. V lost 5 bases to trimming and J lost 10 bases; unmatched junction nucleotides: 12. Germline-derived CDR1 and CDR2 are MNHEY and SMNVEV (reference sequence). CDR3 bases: TGTGCCAGCAGTCCCGACGGACAGGGGAGAGGATCACCCCTCCACTTT. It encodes CASSPDGQGRGSPLHF.

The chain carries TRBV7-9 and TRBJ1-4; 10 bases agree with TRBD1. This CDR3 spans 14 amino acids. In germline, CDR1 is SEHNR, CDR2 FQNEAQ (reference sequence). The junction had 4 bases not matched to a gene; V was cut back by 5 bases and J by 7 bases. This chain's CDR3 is CASSVGTGVEKLFF. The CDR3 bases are TGTGCCAGCAGCGTTGGGACAGGGGTTGAAAAACTGTTTTTT.

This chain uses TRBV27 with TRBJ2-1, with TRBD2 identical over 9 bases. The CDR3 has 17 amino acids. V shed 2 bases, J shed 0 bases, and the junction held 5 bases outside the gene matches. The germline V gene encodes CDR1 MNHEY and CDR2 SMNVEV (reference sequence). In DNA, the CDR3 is TGTGCCAGCAGTTTAGCGGGAGGGGCGGACTCCTACAATGAGCAGTTCTTC. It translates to CASSLAGGADSYNEQFF.

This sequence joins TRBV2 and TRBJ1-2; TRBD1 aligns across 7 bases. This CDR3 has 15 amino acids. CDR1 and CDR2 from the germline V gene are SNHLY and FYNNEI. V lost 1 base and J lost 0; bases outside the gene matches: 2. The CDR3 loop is CASSEGQGANYGYTF. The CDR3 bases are TGTGCCAGCAGTGAAGGACAGGGAGCTAACTATGGCTACACCTTC.

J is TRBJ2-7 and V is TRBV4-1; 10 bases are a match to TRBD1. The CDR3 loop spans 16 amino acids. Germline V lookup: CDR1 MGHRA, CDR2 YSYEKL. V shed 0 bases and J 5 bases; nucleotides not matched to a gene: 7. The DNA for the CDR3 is TGCGCCAGCAGCCAAGAACCGGGACAGGGGTCCCACGAGCAGTACTTC. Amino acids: CASSQEPGQGSHEQYF.

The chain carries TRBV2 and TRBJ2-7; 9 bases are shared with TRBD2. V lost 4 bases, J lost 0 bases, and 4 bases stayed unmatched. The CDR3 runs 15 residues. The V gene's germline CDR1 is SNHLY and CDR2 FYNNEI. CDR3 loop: CASSAFSGSSYEQYF. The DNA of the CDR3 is TGTGCCAGCAGTGCCTTTAGCGGGAGCTCCTACGAGCAGTACTTC.